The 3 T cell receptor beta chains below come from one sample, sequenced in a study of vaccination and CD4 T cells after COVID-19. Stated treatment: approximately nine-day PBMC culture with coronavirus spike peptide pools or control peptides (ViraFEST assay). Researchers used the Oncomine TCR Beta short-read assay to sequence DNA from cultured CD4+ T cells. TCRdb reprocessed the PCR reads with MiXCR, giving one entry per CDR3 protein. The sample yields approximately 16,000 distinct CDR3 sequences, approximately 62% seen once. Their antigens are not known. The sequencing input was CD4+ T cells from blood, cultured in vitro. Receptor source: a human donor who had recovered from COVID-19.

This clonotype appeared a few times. The CDR3: CASSNRLHRRSGNTIYF. The CDR3 DNA reads TGTGCCAGCAGCAATCGACTGCACAGGCGATCTGGAAACACCATATATTTT. J is TRBJ1-3 and V is TRBV21-1; TRBD1, as called in the table, went unchecked against the DNA. TRBV21-1 is listed as a pseudogene. The CDR3 runs 17 residues.

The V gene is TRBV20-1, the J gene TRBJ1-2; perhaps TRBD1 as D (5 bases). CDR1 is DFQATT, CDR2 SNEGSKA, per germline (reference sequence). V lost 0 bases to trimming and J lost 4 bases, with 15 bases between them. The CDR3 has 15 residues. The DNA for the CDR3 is TGCAGTGCTAGAGACCTCGGGGGGGTGAGCTATGGCTACACCTTC. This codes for CSARDLGGVSYGYTF.

The CDR3 DNA sequence: TGTGCCAGTAGTATTGTGGGGGTTATGAACACTGAAGCTTTCTTT. Translated: CASSIVGVMNTEAFF. This chain links TRBV19 with TRBJ1-1; perhaps TRBD1 as D (5 bases). CDR3 length: 15 residues. V was shortened by 3 bases and J by 0 bases, with 11 bases between the two germline ends. From germline, CDR1 is LNHDA and CDR2 SQIVND (reference sequence). Looking up the rest from reference TRBV19 and TRBJ1-1 gives the full variable domain: DGGITQSPKYLFRKEGQNVTLSCEQNLNHDAMYWYRQDPGQGLRLIYYSQIVNDFQKGDIAEGYSVSREKKESFPLTVTSAQKNPTAFYLCASSIVGVMNTEAFFGQGTRLTVV.